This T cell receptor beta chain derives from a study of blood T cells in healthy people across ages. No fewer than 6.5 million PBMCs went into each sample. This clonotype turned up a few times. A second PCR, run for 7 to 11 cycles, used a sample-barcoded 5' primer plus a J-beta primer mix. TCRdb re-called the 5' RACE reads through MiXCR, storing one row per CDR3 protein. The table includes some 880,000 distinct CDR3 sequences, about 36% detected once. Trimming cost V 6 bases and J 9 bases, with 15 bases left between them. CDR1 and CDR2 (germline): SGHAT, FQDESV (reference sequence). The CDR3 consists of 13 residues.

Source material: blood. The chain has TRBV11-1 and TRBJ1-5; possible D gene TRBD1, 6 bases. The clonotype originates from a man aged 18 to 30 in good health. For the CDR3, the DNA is TGTGCCAGCAGTACGGGGGCCGAAGGGCCCCAGCATTTT. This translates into CASSTGAEGPQHF.